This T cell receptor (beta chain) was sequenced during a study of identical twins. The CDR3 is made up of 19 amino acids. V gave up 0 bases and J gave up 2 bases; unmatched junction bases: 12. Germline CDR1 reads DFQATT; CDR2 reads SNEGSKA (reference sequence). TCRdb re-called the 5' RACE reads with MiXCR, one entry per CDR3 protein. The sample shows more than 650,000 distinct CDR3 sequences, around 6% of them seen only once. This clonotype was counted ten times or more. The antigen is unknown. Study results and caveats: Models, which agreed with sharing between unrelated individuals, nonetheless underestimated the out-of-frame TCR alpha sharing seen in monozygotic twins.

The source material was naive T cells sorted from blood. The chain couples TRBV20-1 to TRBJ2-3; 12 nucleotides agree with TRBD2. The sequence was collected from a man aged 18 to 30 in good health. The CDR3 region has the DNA TGCAGTGCTAGAGATTGGGGGACTAGCGGGTCCATATCCACAGATACGCAGTATTTT. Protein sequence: CSARDWGTSGSISTDTQYF.